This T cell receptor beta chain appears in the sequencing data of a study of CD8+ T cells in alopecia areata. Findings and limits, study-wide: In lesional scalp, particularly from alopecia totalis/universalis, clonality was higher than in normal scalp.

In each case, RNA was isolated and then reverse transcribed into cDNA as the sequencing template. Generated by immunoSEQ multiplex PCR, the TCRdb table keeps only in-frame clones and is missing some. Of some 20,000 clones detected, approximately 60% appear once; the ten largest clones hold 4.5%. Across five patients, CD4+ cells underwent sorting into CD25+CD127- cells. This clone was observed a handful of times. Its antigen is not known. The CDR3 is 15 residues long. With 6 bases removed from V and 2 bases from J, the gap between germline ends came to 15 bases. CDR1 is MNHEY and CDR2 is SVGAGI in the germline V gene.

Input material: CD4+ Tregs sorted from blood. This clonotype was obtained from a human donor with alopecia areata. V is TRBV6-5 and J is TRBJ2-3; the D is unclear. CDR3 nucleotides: TGTGCCAGCAGCCGGCTGAGCCATTTCACAGATACGCAGTATTTT. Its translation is CASSRLSHFTDTQYF.